This T cell receptor (beta chain) was profiled in a study of T cell clonotyping in hematopoietic cell transplantation. Produced via immunoSEQ multiplex PCR; TCRdb's table is partial and in-frame only. Here the sample spans roughly 45,000 clones, approximately 90% being singletons. Documented time point: recipient sample about 28 days before transplant, after cytoreduction. The count of this clone is one. No antigen is known for it. The CDR3 is 11 amino acids. CDR1 and CDR2 from the germline V gene are SQVTM and ANQGSEA. The germline V and J ends were trimmed by 1 base and 13 bases, with 11 bases remaining between them. Study observations and caveats: Recipient TCR diversity dropped after transplant; expanded clonotypes rose from day 30 to 180. Graft donor and pretransplant recipient Inverse Simpson Index values predicted broader posttransplant TCR diversity.

The sample here was peripheral blood mononuclear cells, taken before stem cell transplant. V and J are TRBV29-1 and TRBJ2-4; no definite D call. This TCR was recovered from a man aged 55 to 69 with biphenotypic leukemia. Some clones in this sample may be carry-over from other donors' samples. CDR3 loop: CSVEGLTPQYF. CDR3 sequence (DNA): TGCAGCGTTGAAGGTCTAACACCCCAGTACTTC.